Below are 29 T cell receptor beta chains sequenced from a single sample in a study of T cell repertoires in cytomegalovirus infection. TCRdb re-called the reads through MiXCR, storing one row per CDR3 protein. The sample holds more than 500,000 distinct CDR3 sequences, approximately 16% seen once. Sequencing used CD8+ T cells from PBMCs. Every receptor here comes from a human donor in good health (CMV status not recorded). Some clones in this sample may be carry-over from other donors' samples.

This clonotype came up a few times. Written as DNA, the CDR3 is TGTGCCAGCAGCCCTTACCGAGGGGAGATAGAGACCCAGTACTTC. Its protein product is CASSPYRGEIETQYF. This chain uses TRBV5-6 with TRBJ2-5, with D perhaps matching TRBD1 or TRBD2 (5 bases each). Germline CDR1 and CDR2: SGHDT and YYEEEE. With 4 bases removed from V and 4 bases from J, the gap between germline ends came to 17 bases. The CDR3 has 15 residues.

The chain combines TRBV27 with TRBJ2-3, with D possibly TRBD2 on 7 matching bases. V lost 1 base to trimming and J lost 2 bases, with 13 bases between them. The CDR3 sequence is 16 residues long. CDR1 is MNHEY and CDR2 is SMNVEV in the germline V gene (reference sequence). In DNA, the CDR3 is TGTGCCAGCAGTTTATTGGGGGAGGGGGTCACAGATACGCAGTATTTT. It yields the protein CASSLLGEGVTDTQYF.

CDR3 in amino acids: CASSEALLAGGQDEQFF. The CDR3 DNA reads TGTGCCAGCAGTGAAGCGCTTCTAGCGGGGGGGCAGGATGAGCAGTTCTTC. The chain joins TRBV2 to TRBJ2-1, with 12 bases matching TRBD2. CDR3 size: 17 residues. The V gene end was trimmed by 0 bases and the J gene end by 8 bases; junction bases not matched to a gene: 8. Germline V gives CDR1 SNHLY, CDR2 FYNNEI.

There are many counts of this clonotype. The V and J genes are TRBV7-6 and TRBJ1-4; D not resolved. This CDR3 region has 17 residues. V lost 5 bases and J 3 bases, leaving 19 bases between the germline ends. Germline CDR1 is SGHVS and CDR2 is FNYEAQ. The CDR3 sequence: CASSPGYYPAANEKLFF. The CDR3 region has the DNA TGTGCCAGCAGCCCGGGGTACTATCCTGCGGCTAATGAAAAACTGTTTTTT. Based on the CDR3 plus reference TRBV7-6 and TRBJ1-4, the full variable domain is GAGVSQSPRYKVTKRGQDVALRCDPISGHVSLYWYRQALGQGPEFLTYFNYEAQQDKSGLPNDRFSAERPEGSISTLTIQRTEQRDSAMYRCASSPGYYPAANEKLFFGSGTQLSVL.

This clonotype has more than one count but fewer than ten. The chain links TRBV28 to TRBJ2-2; 7 bases fit TRBD1. This CDR3 has 16 residues. CDR1 MDHEN and CDR2 SYDVKM come from the germline V gene. Germline trimming cut 5 bases from V and 6 bases from J; bases unmatched to any gene: 12. The CDR3 coding sequence is TGTGCCAGCAGTCACCGGGACAGTCGTTCATCCGGGGAGCTGTTTTTT. Translated, it gives CASSHRDSRSSGELFF.

J is TRBJ1-3 and V is TRBV25-1; weak D call: TRBD1 (6 bases). Germline CDR1 and CDR2: MGHDK and SYGVNS. Deletions cut 3 bases from V and 8 bases from J, with 11 bases between. CDR3 length: 13 residues. The CDR3 nucleotides read TGTGCCAGCAGTGATAGGGGGATCGACACCATATATTTT. Its translation is CASSDRGIDTIYF.

This clonotype has ten or more counts. The chain recombines TRBV27 with TRBJ1-2, with D possibly TRBD1 on 6 matching bases. In germline, CDR1 is MNHEY, CDR2 SMNVEV (reference sequence). The CDR3 runs to 16 residues. V gave up 2 bases and J gave up 6 bases, with 19 bases separating them. This chain's CDR3 is CASSLGRSGGVNGYTF. The DNA of the CDR3 is TGTGCCAGCAGTTTAGGCCGGTCGGGGGGCGTAAATGGCTACACCTTC.

At least ten counts were recorded for this clonotype. The chain employs TRBV7-8 and TRBJ2-5; D unclear. Trimming left V 1 base short and J 0 bases short, with 6 bases between. CDR1 SGHVS and CDR2 FQNEAQ come from the germline V gene. CDR3 length equals 14 residues. The CDR3, as DNA: TGTGCCAGCAGCTTAGTTGGCTACCAAGAGACCCAGTACTTC. This encodes CASSLVGYQETQYF. The full variable domain, with the rest looked up from reference TRBV7-8 and TRBJ2-5, is GAGVSQSPRYKVAKRGQDVALRCDPISGHVSLFWYQQALGQGPEFLTYFQNEAQLDKSGLPSDRFFAERPEGSVSTLKIQRTQQEDSAVYLCASSLVGYQETQYFGPGTRLLVL.

This clonotype was observed a few times. This rearrangement joins TRBV28 to TRBJ2-7, with D uncertain. This CDR3 contains 14 residues. Germline CDR1 is MDHEN and CDR2 is SYDVKM. V was shortened by 3 bases and J by 5 bases, with 14 bases between the two germline ends. For the CDR3, the DNA is TGTGCCAGCAGTTTTAGCTCCCTCGCCGACGAGCAGTACTTC. It yields the protein CASSFSSLADEQYF.

This clonotype was picked up a small number of times. The chain is built from TRBV24-1 and TRBJ2-5, with D perhaps matching TRBD2 (6 bases). The CDR3 is made up of 16 amino acids. Trimming cost V 0 bases and J 0 bases, with 10 bases left between them. Germline V gene data show CDR1 as KGHDR and CDR2 as SFDVKD. DNA for the CDR3: TGTGCCACCAGTGATTTGCGGGGCGGGAACCAAGAGACCCAGTACTTC. As protein: CATSDLRGGNQETQYF.

This clonotype has just a few counts. The chain combines TRBV27 with TRBJ2-7; a weak D match, TRBD2 (5 bases). The CDR3 spans 14 residues. Between the trimmed V and J ends, which lost 3 bases and 3 bases, there was a span of 12 bases. From germline, CDR1 is MNHEY and CDR2 SMNVEV (reference sequence). DNA of the CDR3: TGTGCCAGCAGTTTCCGGGATCGTTTCTACGAGCAGTACTTC. Its protein product is CASSFRDRFYEQYF.

The rearrangement joins TRBV5-1 to TRBJ2-7, with 7 bases fitting TRBD2. Germline CDR1 reads SGHRS; CDR2 reads YFSETQ. V shed 3 bases and J 7 bases; nucleotides not matched to a gene: 10. The CDR3 sequence is 14 residues long. In nucleotides, the CDR3 is TGCGCCAGCAGCTCCTCGGGACTACGATGGGAGCAGTACTTC. Its protein product is CASSSSGLRWEQYF.

As concerns this clonotype: This may come from a read error, since a much larger clone is one base off. For the CDR3, the DNA is TGCGCCAGCAGCCAAGAGGATGGTTGGCAGCCCCAGCATTTT. It is translated as CASSQEDGWQPQHF. The chain uses TRBV4-1 and TRBJ1-5, with D uncertain. The CDR3 consists of 14 residues. The germline V gene has CDR1 MGHRA and CDR2 YSYEKL. V shed 0 bases and J shed 7 bases, with 10 bases lying between them.

The V gene is TRBV2, the J gene TRBJ1-2; no clear D gene. Germline CDR1 is SNHLY and CDR2 is FYNNEI. V was trimmed by 4 bases and J by 4 bases, leaving 10 bases between them. The CDR3 has 13 amino acids. The CDR3 nucleotides are TGTGCCAGCAGTGGACGGACCCCCTATGGCTACACCTTC. Amino acid sequence: CASSGRTPYGYTF.

This clonotype occurred many times. The chain employs TRBV7-2 and TRBJ2-3, with D possibly matching TRBD1 (5 bases). Trimming took off 1 base at V and 4 bases at J, with 9 bases between the two ends. This CDR3 is 14 amino acids long. CDR1 is SGHTA and CDR2 is FQGNSA in the germline V gene. CDR3 sequence reads: CASSLERGADTQYF. The CDR3 DNA sequence: TGTGCCAGCAGCTTAGAAAGGGGCGCAGATACGCAGTATTTT.

In its sample, this clonotype was seen many times. This chain joins TRBV12-3 or TRBV12-4 and TRBJ1-2, with D hard to call. The CDR3 contains 11 residues. V was pared by 6 bases and J by 7 bases, with 9 bases between. CDR3: CASRGLGGYTF. The DNA for the CDR3 is TGTGCCAGCAGGGGCCTTGGTGGCTACACCTTC.

This clonotype appeared a few times. This chain joins TRBV2 and TRBJ2-2; unclear D gene. Per germline, CDR1 SNHLY and CDR2 FYNNEI. The V gene lost 1 base and the J gene lost 1 base, with 4 bases spanning the gap. This CDR3 has 14 residues. The CDR3 DNA reads as TGTGCCAGCAGTGAAGGGCAGAACACCGGGGAGCTGTTTTTT. Translation gives CASSEGQNTGELFF.

This clonotype has at least ten counts. This chain connects TRBV10-3 to TRBJ2-2, with 8 positions matching TRBD1. The CDR3 runs to 14 residues. Germline V gene lookup returns CDR1 ENHRY and CDR2 SYGVKD. With V trimmed by 7 bases and J by 5 bases, 6 bases remained unmatched. CDR3 region: CAINPGQGTGELFF. CDR3 DNA sequence: TGTGCCATCAACCCTGGACAGGGAACCGGGGAGCTGTTTTTT.

This clonotype was observed at least ten times. The rearrangement joins TRBV7-9 to TRBJ1-4, with D perhaps matching TRBD1 (5 bases). The CDR3 covers 12 residues. Per germline, CDR1 SEHNR and CDR2 FQNEAQ (reference sequence). The ends were cut back, 1 base at V and 13 bases at J, with 10 bases in the middle. The CDR3 here is CASSLGGRGLFF. The CDR3 DNA reads as TGTGCCAGCAGCTTAGGGGGCAGAGGACTGTTTTTT.

The CDR3 here is CASFLGGEQFF. In DNA form, the CDR3 reads TGTGCCAGCTTTTTGGGTGGAGAGCAGTTCTTC. The chain carries TRBV25-1 and TRBJ2-1; D gene unclear. V shed 8 bases and J shed 10 bases, with 12 bases lying between them. This CDR3 region has 11 residues. The germline V gene encodes CDR1 MGHDK and CDR2 SYGVNS.

The CDR3 protein is CAIRLTGDTSGANVLTF. The CDR3 DNA reads as TGTGCCATCAGGCTGACAGGGGATACCTCTGGGGCCAACGTCCTGACTTTC. This chain uses TRBV10-3 with TRBJ2-6, with TRBD1 matching over 8 bases. The CDR3 has 17 residues. CDR1 is ENHRY, CDR2 SYGVKD, per germline. With 6 bases clipped from V and 0 bases from J, the junction kept 7 bases outside the gene matches.

Concerning this clonotype itself: The conserved phenylalanine or tryptophan normally closing the CDR3 is absent here, so this likely arose from a read error. The chain is built from TRBV27 and TRBJ2-1; 14 bases align to TRBD2. This CDR3 is built from 14 residues. J lost 10 bases, V lost 5 bases, and 4 bases had no gene match. The germline gives CDR1 MNHEY, CDR2 SMNVEV (reference sequence). The CDR3 reads CASSPRTSGGEQFL. The CDR3 DNA follows: TGTGCCAGCAGTCCCCGGACTAGCGGGGGGGAGCAGTTCTTA.

This clonotype was counted ten times or more. The J gene is TRBJ2-7, the V gene TRBV7-9, with 7 bases lining up with TRBD1. This CDR3 has 15 amino acids. Unmatched junction bases numbered 6, after V lost 3 bases and J lost 1 base. Germline loops: CDR1 SEHNR, CDR2 FQNEAQ (reference sequence). The CDR3 is CASSLDRPSSYEQYF. In DNA form, the CDR3 reads TGTGCCAGCAGCTTGGACAGGCCATCTTCCTACGAGCAGTACTTC.

The table lists this clonotype with a few counts. V and J are TRBV14 and TRBJ2-5; 11 bases fit TRBD2. The CDR3 covers 15 residues. Looked up from germline, CDR1 is SGHDN and CDR2 is FVKESK. The trim removed 2 bases at V and 4 bases at J, leaving 3 bases unmatched. The CDR3 sequence: CASSQFSGRGETQYF. DNA of the CDR3: TGTGCCAGCAGCCAATTTAGCGGGAGGGGAGAGACCCAGTACTTC.

This clonotype was counted a few times. Just one base apart from a much larger clone, this may be a read error. This rearrangement joins TRBV6-5 to TRBJ2-1; 12 nucleotides agree with TRBD2. The CDR3 covers 15 residues. Trimming at V came to 5 bases and at J to 4 bases, leaving 3 bases not matched to a gene. The germline CDR1 and CDR2 sequences are MNHEY and SVGAGI. For the CDR3, the DNA is TGTGCCAGCAGTGTCCTAGCGGGAGGGTACAATGAGCAGTTCTTC. This translates into CASSVLAGGYNEQFF.

The chain is built from TRBV28 and TRBJ2-7, with D unclear. The CDR3 has 13 residues. The V gene's germline CDR1 is MDHEN and CDR2 SYDVKM. Between the trimmed V and J ends, which lost 5 bases and 3 bases, there was a span of 11 bases. The CDR3 nucleotides read TGTGCCAGCAGTCCCCCCGACGGCTACGAGCAGTACTTC. It encodes CASSPPDGYEQYF.

This clonotype was seen ten or more times. CDR3 in DNA: TGTGCCAGCAGCTTATGGATCGCTCCTTCTAGCACAGATACGCAGTATTTT. Residues: CASSLWIAPSSTDTQYF. This rearrangement joins TRBV11-2 to TRBJ2-3; no clear D. Per germline, CDR1 SGHAT and CDR2 FQNNGV. The germline V and J ends were trimmed by 2 bases and 0 bases, with 15 bases remaining between them. This CDR3 comprises 17 residues.

Written as DNA, the CDR3 is TGTGCCAGCAGCCCCGGGCGGGCCTTATACGAGCAGTACTTC. Its protein is CASSPGRALYEQYF. The rearrangement links TRBV9 to TRBJ2-7, with D possibly TRBD2 on 5 matching bases. CDR3 length: 14 residues. The V gene's germline CDR1 is SGDLS and CDR2 YYNGEE. Trimming took off 4 bases at V and 4 bases at J, with 15 bases between the two ends.

This sequence joins TRBV27 and TRBJ2-1, with 9 bases matching TRBD1. V was clipped by 4 bases and J by 0 bases; unmatched bases: 16. CDR3 size: 20 residues. In germline, CDR1 is MNHEY, CDR2 SMNVEV (reference sequence). CDR3 sequence (DNA): TGTGCCAGCAGTTCCCGGACAGGGGACCCAATAGGCCGCTCCTACAATGAGCAGTTCTTC. Encoded protein: CASSSRTGDPIGRSYNEQFF.